The T cell receptor beta chain described here comes from a study of cytomegalovirus exposure and HLA in healthy donors. Method: immunoSEQ multiplex PCR; TCRdb's copy keeps in-frame clones and lacks some. The table lists approximately 110,000 clones, around 86% of them singletons. The CDR3 has 14 amino acids. Germline CDR1 reads SGDLS; CDR2 reads YYNGEE. Trimming took 0 bases from V and 3 from J, leaving 7 bases between them. The receptor's source is a woman younger than 30 in good health and CMV-seropositive. The sequenced sample consisted of PBMCs. The chain is built from TRBV9 and TRBJ1-5; no reliable D call. The DNA for the CDR3 is TGTGCCAGCAGCGTAGAAGAGGACAATCAGCCCCAGCATTTT. As protein: CASSVEEDNQPQHF.